What follows describes a single T cell receptor (beta chain). The target of this receptor is not known. With a mouse as the source, gene names and germline sequences are drawn from the mouse. The data belong to a study of tissue T cells after allogeneic stem cell transplantation (dated by TCRdb to between 2021 and 2022). Some background on the complete study: The study profiled TCR beta repertoires in many tissues obtained from research autopsies of patients with and without GVHD, and also in mouse models of GVHD. The human arm was conducted as a prospective observational study, and neither blinding nor randomization was performed.

Overall study results and their limits: Only a few T cell clones appeared in more than one patient, yet motif-based clustering showed tissue-specific repertoire signatures that were shared between patients. Which tissue TCRs were alloreactive or antigen-specific was not determined in the study, and some of the clones might have been host cells that persisted. In both patients and mice, T cells from blood and spleen picked up only a limited part of the TCR repertoire that was detected in tissues. Within patients, how anatomically similar tissues were was a major factor shaping TCR repertoire composition, regardless of disease or transplant status. Sampling depth was acknowledged as a limitation, and the patient cohort was both small and clinically heterogeneous.

The library relied on the immunoSEQ multiplex PCR assay. Adaptive Biotechnologies performed TCRbeta CDR3 sequencing at survey depth and reported CDR3 sequences, V/J genes, productive frequency, and template counts. TCR beta CDR3 regions were amplified from genomic DNA instead of RNA. Processing in the source paper ran as follows. Jensen-Shannon divergence served to quantify pairwise repertoire overlap between tissues, with 0 meaning identical and 1 meaning complete divergence. Tissues were clustered by single-linkage agglomerative hierarchical clustering of pairwise JSD values, and the clustering results were displayed as dendrograms. All patient samples were analyzed with GLIPH2 using simulation_depth 1000, kmer_min_depth 3 and cdr3_length_cutoff 8, and only groups containing more than two unique CDR3s were kept. A standardized tissue-overlap score was generated by extrapolating Jaccard GLIPH-group overlap across patients to a standard repertoire size of 1000 clones. To look at how diversity was associated with clinical or experimental variables, linear mixed-effect models were used, with tissue treated as a fixed effect and individual treated as a random effect. TCRdb mirrors the immuneACCESS table, restricted to in-frame sequences. Some clones are absent from its copies; in checked studies, under half trace to an unresolved V gene, and the reason for the others is unknown. V and J calls plus clone size are reproduced from that table; the DNA served to infer D and trimming. The sample yields just over 20,000 clones; approximately 70% were counted once. 0.41% of the sample is taken by the ten largest.

This sequence originates from a female BALB/c mouse in good health. Mice belonging to this strain carry MHC haplotype H2-d. Sequenced input: blood.

The CDR3 corresponds to CGARQQGNNNQAPLF. The CDR3 bases that were read are TGTGGTGCTAGGCAACAGGGGAATAACAACCAGGCTCCGCTT. This receptor chain uses TRBV20 and TRBJ1-5; 7 bases in the junction line up with TRBD1. The read ends 1 residue shy of where the CDR3 ends; the end is completed using the germline J gene. Trimmed from V: 2 bases; trimmed from J: 0 bases; junction bases lacking a gene match: 4. CDR1 and CDR2 (GFQATS, STVNSAI) derive from the germline V gene. From the cysteine up to the phenylalanine, the CDR3 has a length of 15 residues. The DNA shown is the part of the CDR3 that was read: 42 bases, in frame from base 1.